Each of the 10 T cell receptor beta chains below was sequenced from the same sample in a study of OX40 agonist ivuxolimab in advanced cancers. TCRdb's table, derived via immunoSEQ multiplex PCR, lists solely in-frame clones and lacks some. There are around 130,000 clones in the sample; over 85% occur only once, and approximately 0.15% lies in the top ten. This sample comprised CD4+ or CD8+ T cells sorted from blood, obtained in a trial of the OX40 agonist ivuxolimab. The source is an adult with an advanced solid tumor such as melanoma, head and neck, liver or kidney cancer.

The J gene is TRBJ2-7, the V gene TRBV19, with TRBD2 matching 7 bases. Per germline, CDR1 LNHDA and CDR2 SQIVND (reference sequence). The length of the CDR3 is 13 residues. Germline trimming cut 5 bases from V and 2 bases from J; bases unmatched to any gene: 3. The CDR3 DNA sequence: TGTGCCAGTAGTCCTAGCGGACCCTACGAGCAGTACTTC. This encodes CASSPSGPYEQYF.

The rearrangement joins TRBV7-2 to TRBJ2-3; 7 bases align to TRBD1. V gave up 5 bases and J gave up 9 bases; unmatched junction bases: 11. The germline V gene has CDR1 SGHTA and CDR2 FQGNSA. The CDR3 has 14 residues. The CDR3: CASSQTRQGTTQYF. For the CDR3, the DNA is TGTGCCAGCAGCCAAACCAGACAGGGAACCACGCAGTATTTT. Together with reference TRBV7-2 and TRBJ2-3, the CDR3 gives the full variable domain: GAGVSQSPSNKVTEKGKDVELRCDPISGHTALYWYRQSLGQGLEFLIYFQGNSAPDKSGLPSDRFSAERTGGSVSTLTIQRTQQEDSAVYLCASSQTRQGTTQYFGPGTRLTVL.

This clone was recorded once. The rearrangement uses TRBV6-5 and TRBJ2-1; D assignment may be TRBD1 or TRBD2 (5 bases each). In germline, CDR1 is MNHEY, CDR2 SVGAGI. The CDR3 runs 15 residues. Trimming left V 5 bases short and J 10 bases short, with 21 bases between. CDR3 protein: CASSPRVGTRNEQFF. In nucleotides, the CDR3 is TGTGCCAGCAGTCCTAGGGTGGGGACCAGAAACGAGCAGTTCTTC.

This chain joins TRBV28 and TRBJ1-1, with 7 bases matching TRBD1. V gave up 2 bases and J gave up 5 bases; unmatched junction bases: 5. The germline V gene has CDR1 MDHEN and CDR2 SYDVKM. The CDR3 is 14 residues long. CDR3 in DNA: TGTGCCAGCAGTTTAGGAGGGGGCGCGACTGAAGCTTTCTTT. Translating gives CASSLGGGATEAFF.

The CDR3 spells CASSLEARTVNTEAFF. CDR3 bases: TGTGCCAGCAGCTTAGAGGCTAGGACAGTGAACACTGAAGCTTTCTTT. V usage is TRBV7-6 and J usage is TRBJ1-1, with a tentative D call TRBD1 (6 bases). V was clipped by 1 base and J by 0 bases, with 12 bases between them. The germline CDR1 and CDR2 sequences are SGHVS and FNYEAQ. The CDR3 runs 16 residues.

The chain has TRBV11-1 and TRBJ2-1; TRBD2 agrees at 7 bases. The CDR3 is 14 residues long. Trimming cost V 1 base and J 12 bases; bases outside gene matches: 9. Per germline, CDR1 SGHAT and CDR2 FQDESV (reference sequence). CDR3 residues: CASSLEVAGAVQFF. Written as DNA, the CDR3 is TGTGCCAGCAGCTTAGAGGTTGCGGGAGCGGTGCAGTTCTTC.

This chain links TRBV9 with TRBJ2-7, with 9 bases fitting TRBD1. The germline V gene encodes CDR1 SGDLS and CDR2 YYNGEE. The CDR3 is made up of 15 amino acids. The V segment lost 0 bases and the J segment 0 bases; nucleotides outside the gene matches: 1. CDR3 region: CASSVEQGASYEQYF. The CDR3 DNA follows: TGTGCCAGCAGCGTAGAACAGGGGGCCTCCTACGAGCAGTACTTC.

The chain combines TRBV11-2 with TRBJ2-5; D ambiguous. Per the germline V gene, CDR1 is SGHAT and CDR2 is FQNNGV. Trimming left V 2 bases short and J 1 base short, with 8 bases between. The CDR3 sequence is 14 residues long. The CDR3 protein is CASSLRRPQETQYF. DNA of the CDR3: TGTGCCAGCAGCTTAAGGCGACCCCAAGAGACCCAGTACTTC.

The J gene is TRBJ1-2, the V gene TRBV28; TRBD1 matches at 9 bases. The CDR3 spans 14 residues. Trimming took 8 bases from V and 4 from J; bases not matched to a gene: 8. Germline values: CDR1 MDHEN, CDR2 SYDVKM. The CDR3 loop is CASRTGGNAYGYTF. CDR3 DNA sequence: TGTGCCAGCCGAACAGGGGGCAACGCCTATGGCTACACCTTC.

CDR3 coding DNA: TGTGCCAGCAGCAAGGGACTAGCGAGGACCTACGAGCAGTACTTC. Protein sequence: CASSKGLARTYEQYF. The chain couples TRBV5-6 to TRBJ2-7; 10 bases agree with TRBD2. Germline V gene lookup returns CDR1 SGHDT and CDR2 YYEEEE. The CDR3 runs 15 residues. The V segment lost 4 bases and the J segment 2 bases; nucleotides outside the gene matches: 6.